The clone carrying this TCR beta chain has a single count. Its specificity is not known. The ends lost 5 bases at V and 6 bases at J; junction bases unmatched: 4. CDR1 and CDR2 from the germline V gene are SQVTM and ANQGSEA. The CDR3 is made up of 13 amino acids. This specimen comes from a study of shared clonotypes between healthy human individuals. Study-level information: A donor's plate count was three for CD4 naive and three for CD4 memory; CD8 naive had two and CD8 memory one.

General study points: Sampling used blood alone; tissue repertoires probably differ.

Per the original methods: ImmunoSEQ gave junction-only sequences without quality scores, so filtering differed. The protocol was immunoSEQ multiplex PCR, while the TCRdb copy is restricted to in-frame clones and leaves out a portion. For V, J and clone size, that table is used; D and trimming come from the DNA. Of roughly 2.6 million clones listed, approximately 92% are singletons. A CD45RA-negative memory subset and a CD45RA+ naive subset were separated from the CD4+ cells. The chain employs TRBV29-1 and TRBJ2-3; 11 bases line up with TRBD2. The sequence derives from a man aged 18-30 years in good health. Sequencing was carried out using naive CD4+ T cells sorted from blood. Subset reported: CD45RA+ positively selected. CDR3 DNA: TGCAGCGTTCAGACTAGCGGGGCCGATACGCAGTATTTT. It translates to CSVQTSGADTQYF.